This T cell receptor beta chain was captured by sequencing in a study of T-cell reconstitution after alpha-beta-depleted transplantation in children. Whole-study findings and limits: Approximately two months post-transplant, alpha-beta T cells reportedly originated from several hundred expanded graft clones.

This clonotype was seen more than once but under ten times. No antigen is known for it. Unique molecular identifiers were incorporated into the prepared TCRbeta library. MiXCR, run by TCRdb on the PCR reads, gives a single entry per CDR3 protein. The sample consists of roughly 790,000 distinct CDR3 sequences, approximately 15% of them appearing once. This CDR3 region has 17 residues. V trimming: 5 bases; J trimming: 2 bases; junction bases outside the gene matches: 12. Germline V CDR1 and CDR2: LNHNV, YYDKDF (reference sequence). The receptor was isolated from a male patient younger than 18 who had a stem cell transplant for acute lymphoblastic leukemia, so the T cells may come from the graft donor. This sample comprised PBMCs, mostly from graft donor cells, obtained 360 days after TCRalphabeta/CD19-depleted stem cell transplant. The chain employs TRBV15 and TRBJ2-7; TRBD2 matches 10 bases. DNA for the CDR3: TGTGCCACCAGCTCTAGCGGGAGAGTTAAGTTCGCCTACGAGCAGTACTTC. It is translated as CATSSSGRVKFAYEQYF.